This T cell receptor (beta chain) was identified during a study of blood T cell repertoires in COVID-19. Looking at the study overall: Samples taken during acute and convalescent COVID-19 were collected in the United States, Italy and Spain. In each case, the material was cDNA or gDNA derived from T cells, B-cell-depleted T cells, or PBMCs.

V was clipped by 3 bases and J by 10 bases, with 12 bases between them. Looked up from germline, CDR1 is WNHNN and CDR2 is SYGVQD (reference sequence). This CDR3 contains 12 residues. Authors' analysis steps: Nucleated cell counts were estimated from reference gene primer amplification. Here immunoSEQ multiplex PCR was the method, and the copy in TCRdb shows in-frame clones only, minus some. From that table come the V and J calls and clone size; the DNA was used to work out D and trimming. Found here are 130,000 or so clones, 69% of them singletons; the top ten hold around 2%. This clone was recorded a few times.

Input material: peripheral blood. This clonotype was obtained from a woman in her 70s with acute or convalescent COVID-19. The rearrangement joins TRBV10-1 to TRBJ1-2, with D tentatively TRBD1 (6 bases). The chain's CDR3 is CASSETEGVYTF. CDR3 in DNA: TGCGCCAGCAGTGAAACAGAGGGGGTCTACACCTTC.